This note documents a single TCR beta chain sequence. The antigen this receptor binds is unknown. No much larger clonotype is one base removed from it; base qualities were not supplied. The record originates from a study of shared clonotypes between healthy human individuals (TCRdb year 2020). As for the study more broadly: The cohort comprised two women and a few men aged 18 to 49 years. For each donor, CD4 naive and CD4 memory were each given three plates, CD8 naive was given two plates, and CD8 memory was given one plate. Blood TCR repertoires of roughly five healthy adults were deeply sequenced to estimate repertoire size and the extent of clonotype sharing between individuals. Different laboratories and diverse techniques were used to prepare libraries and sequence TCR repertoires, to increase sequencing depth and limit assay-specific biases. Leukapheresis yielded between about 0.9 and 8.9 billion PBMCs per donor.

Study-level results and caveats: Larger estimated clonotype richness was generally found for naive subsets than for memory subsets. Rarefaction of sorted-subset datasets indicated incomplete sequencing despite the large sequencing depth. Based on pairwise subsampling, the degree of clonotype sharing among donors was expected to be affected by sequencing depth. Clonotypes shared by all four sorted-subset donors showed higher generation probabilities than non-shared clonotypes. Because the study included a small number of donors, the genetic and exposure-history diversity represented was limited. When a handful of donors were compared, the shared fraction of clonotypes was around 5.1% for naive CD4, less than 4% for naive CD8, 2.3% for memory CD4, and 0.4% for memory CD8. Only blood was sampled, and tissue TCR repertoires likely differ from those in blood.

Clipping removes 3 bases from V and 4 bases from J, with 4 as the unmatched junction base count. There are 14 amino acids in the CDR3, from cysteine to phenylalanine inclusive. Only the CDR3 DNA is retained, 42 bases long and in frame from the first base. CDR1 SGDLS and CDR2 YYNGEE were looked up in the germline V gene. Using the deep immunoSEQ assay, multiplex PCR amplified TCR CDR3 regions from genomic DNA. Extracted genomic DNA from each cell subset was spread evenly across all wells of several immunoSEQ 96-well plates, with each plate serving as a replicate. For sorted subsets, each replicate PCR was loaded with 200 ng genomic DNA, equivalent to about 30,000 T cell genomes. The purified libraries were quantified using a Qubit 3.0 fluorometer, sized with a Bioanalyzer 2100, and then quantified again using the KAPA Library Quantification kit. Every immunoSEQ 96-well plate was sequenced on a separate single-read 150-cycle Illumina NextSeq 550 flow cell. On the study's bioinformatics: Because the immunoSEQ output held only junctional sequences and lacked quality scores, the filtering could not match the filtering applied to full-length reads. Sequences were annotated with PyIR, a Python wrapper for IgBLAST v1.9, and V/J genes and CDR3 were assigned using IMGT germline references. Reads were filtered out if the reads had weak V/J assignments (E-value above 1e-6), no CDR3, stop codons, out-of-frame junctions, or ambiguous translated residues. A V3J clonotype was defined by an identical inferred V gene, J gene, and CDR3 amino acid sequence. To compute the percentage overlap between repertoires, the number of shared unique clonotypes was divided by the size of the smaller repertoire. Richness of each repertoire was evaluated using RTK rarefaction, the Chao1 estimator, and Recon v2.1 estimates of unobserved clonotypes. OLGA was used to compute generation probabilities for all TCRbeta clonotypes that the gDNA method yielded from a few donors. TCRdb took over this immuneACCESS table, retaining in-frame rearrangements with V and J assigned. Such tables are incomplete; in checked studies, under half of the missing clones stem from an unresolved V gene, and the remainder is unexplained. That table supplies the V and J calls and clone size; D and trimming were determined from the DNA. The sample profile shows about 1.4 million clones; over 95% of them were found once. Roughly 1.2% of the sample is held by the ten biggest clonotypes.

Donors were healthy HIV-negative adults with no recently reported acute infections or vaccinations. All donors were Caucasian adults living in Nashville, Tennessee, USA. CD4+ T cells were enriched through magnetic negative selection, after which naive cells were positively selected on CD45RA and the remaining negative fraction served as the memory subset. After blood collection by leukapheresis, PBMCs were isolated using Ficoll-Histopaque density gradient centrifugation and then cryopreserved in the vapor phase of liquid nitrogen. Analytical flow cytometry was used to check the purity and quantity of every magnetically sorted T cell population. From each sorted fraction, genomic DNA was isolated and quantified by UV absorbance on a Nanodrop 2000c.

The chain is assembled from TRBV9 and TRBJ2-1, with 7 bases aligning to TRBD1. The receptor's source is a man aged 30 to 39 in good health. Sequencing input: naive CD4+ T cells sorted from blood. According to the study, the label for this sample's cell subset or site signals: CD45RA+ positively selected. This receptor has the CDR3 CASSDRQGYNEQFF. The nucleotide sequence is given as TGTGCCAGCAGCGACCGACAGGGTTACAATGAGCAGTTCTTC.